The 26 T cell receptor beta chains in this list originate from one sample, sequenced in a study of early T cells in non-severe SARS-CoV-2 infection. One entry per CDR3 protein results from TCRdb running MiXCR on the 5' RACE reads. Among roughly 33,000 distinct CDR3 sequences listed, around 5% were seen once. Sequenced material: whole blood. These receptors came from an adult who was a healthcare worker with PCR-confirmed SARS-CoV-2 infection or an uninfected control (not recorded which).

In this sample, this clonotype turned up many times. The chain is built from TRBV13 and TRBJ2-7, with D hard to call. The CDR3 extends over 14 amino acids. Germline values: CDR1 PRHDT, CDR2 FYEKMQ (reference sequence). The V gene lost 5 bases and the J gene lost 6 bases, with 17 bases spanning the gap. CDR3 amino acids: CASSLWSTLGEQYF. CDR3 sequence (DNA): TGTGCCAGCAGCCTATGGTCTACCTTGGGCGAGCAGTACTTC.

In its sample, this clonotype was seen many times. V and J are TRBV29-1 and TRBJ1-2; D is perhaps TRBD1 (5 bases). This CDR3 comprises 13 residues. The germline V and J ends were trimmed by 5 bases and 5 bases, with 15 bases remaining between them. CDR1 is SQVTM and CDR2 is ANQGSEA in the germline V gene. The DNA of the CDR3 is TGCAGCGTTCAGCAGGGTTGGGATTATGGCTACACCTTC. The encoded protein is CSVQQGWDYGYTF.

The V gene is TRBV12-3 or TRBV12-4, the J gene TRBJ2-5; D is ambiguous. The V end was cut by 3 bases, the J end by 5 bases, with 7 bases between. The CDR3 runs 12 residues. CDR3: CASSFWPETQYF. The CDR3 coding sequence is TGTGCCAGCAGTTTTTGGCCGGAGACCCAGTACTTC.

There are a few counts of this clonotype. The rearrangement joins TRBV20-1 to TRBJ2-2; 11 bases line up with TRBD1. Per the germline V gene, CDR1 is DFQATT and CDR2 is SNEGSKA (reference sequence). The CDR3 runs to 13 residues. Unmatched junction bases numbered 1, after V lost 5 bases and J lost 5 bases. CDR3 nucleotides: TGCAGTGCTCGGGACAGGGGGACCGGGGAGCTGTTTTTT. This codes for CSARDRGTGELFF.

This clonotype was recorded many times. The chain couples TRBV7-9 to TRBJ1-2, with no clear D. The CDR3 totals 14 residues. The V gene's germline CDR1 is SEHNR and CDR2 FQNEAQ (reference sequence). V gave up 3 bases and J gave up 5 bases, with 13 bases separating them. The CDR3 is CASSFSGRIYGYTF. CDR3 sequence (DNA): TGTGCCAGCAGCTTTTCCGGACGGATATATGGCTACACCTTC.

The sample holds many counts of this clonotype. The V call is TRBV30, the J call TRBJ2-2; no firm D call. The CDR3 spans 11 residues. Germline CDR1 GTSNPN, CDR2 SVGIG (reference sequence). The V gene lost 0 bases and the J gene lost 8 bases, with 4 bases spanning the gap. CDR3 residues: CAWSVLGELFF. CDR3 coding DNA: TGTGCCTGGAGTGTACTTGGGGAGCTGTTTTTT.

This chain uses TRBV7-2 with TRBJ1-3; possibly TRBD1 for D (6 bases). V was shortened by 1 base and J by 1 base, with 11 bases between the two germline ends. The germline gives CDR1 SGHTA, CDR2 FQGNSA. The length of the CDR3 is 16 residues. The CDR3 sequence: CASSLGWGLSGNTIYF. CDR3 in DNA: TGTGCCAGCAGCTTAGGCTGGGGGCTTTCTGGAAACACCATATATTTT.

This clonotype was picked up a small number of times. The rearrangement uses TRBV6-2 or TRBV6-3 and TRBJ2-7; TRBD2 agrees at 12 bases. This CDR3 has 15 residues. V lost 6 bases to trimming and J lost 4 bases; unmatched junction nucleotides: 7. The germline V gene has CDR1 MNHEY and CDR2 SVGEGT. The CDR3 is CASRPGLAGSYEQYF. The CDR3 DNA sequence: TGTGCCAGCAGGCCAGGACTAGCGGGGTCGTACGAGCAGTACTTC.

This clonotype was observed at least ten times. V and J are TRBV5-1 and TRBJ2-7; D is ambiguous. The CDR3 is 13 amino acids. Trimming took off 1 base at V and 3 bases at J, with 8 bases between the two ends. The germline V gene encodes CDR1 SGHRS and CDR2 YFSETQ. This chain's CDR3 is CASSLKVDYEQYF. The CDR3 nucleotides are TGCGCCAGCAGCTTGAAAGTCGACTACGAGCAGTACTTC. Together with reference TRBV5-1 and TRBJ2-7, the CDR3 gives the full variable domain: KAGVTQTPRYLIKTRGQQVTLSCSPISGHRSVSWYQQTPGQGLQFLFEYFSETQRNKGNFPGRFSGRQFSNSRSEMNVSTLELGDSALYLCASSLKVDYEQYFGPGTRLTVT.

This clonotype showed up many times. The rearrangement links TRBV5-1 to TRBJ2-1, with 12 nucleotides matching TRBD2. The CDR3 totals 13 residues. In germline, CDR1 is SGHRS, CDR2 YFSETQ. The V and J ends lost 0 bases and 15 bases, in that order; junction bases with no gene match: 4. The CDR3 region has the DNA TGCGCCAGCAGCTTGGGGACTAGCGGGGTTCCGTTCTTC. Protein sequence: CASSLGTSGVPFF. Variable domain in full (rest from reference TRBV5-1 and TRBJ2-1): KAGVTQTPRYLIKTRGQQVTLSCSPISGHRSVSWYQQTPGQGLQFLFEYFSETQRNKGNFPGRFSGRQFSNSRSEMNVSTLELGDSALYLCASSLGTSGVPFFGPGTRLTVL.

The chain couples TRBV7-9 to TRBJ2-5; 9 bases fit TRBD2. V shed 4 bases, J shed 3 bases, and the junction held 9 bases outside the gene matches. Germline V gives CDR1 SEHNR, CDR2 FQNEAQ (reference sequence). The CDR3 contains 16 residues. CDR3 bases: TGTGCCAGCAGCTCCCTGCGGGCTAGCGGGGAAGAGACCCAGTACTTC. Translation gives CASSSLRASGEETQYF.

This clonotype was detected only a few times. This rearrangement joins TRBV20-1 to TRBJ1-3; no reliable D call. V lost 1 base and J lost 6, with 4 bases in between. The CDR3 extends over 11 amino acids. Germline lookup yields CDR1 DFQATT and CDR2 SNEGSKA (reference sequence). The CDR3 DNA is TGCAGTGCTAGAGGCGAAAACACCATATATTTT. Residues: CSARGENTIYF.

This chain uses TRBV12-3 or TRBV12-4 with TRBJ2-5; TRBD1 matches 8 bases. J was trimmed by 3 bases and V by 6 bases; bases with no gene match: 9. The CDR3 loop spans 15 amino acids. This CDR3 is CASRPRTGSKETQYF. CDR3 nucleotide sequence: TGTGCCAGCAGACCCAGGACAGGGTCAAAAGAGACCCAGTACTTC.

This clonotype has a handful of counts. V and J are TRBV6-6 and TRBJ2-5, with D hard to call. V lost 8 bases and J 5 bases, leaving 24 bases between the germline ends. The CDR3 sequence is 16 residues long. Germline V gene sequence: CDR1 MNHNY, CDR2 SVGAGI (reference sequence). CDR3 sequence reads: CASASPFRVSSETQYF. The CDR3 DNA reads TGTGCCAGCGCCTCCCCTTTTAGGGTATCTTCGGAGACCCAGTACTTC.

This clonotype was seen at least ten times. The genes are TRBV20-1 and TRBJ1-4; possibly TRBD1 for D (6 bases). The length of the CDR3 is 15 residues. Trimming left V 3 bases short and J 10 bases short, with 21 bases between. Looked up from germline, CDR1 is DFQATT and CDR2 is SNEGSKA (reference sequence). CDR3 in amino acids: CSARDSRNSEGKLFF. As DNA, the CDR3 is TGCAGTGCTAGGGACAGCAGGAACAGTGAAGGAAAACTGTTTTTT.

This clonotype was recorded many times. The chain has TRBV20-1 and TRBJ2-3; 10 nucleotides agree with TRBD2. The CDR3 contains 15 residues. The J segment lost 2 bases and the V segment lost 4 bases, leaving 6 bases of the junction unmatched. Germline CDR1 DFQATT, CDR2 SNEGSKA (reference sequence). The CDR3 DNA reads TGCAGTGCTAAACTAGCGGGGAAGCTCACAGATACGCAGTATTTT. This sequence encodes CSAKLAGKLTDTQYF.

This clonotype was found many times. This chain joins TRBV18 and TRBJ2-7; D not certain. V was clipped by 2 bases and J by 3 bases, with 8 bases between them. The CDR3 is 13 amino acids. CDR1 and CDR2 from the germline V gene are KGHSH and LQKENI. In nucleotides, the CDR3 is TGTGCCAGCTCACCAAGGACCGGCTACGAGCAGTACTTC. It yields the protein CASSPRTGYEQYF.

This chain links TRBV19 with TRBJ2-7; 7 bases are shared with TRBD1. Germline CDR1 and CDR2: LNHDA and SQIVND (reference sequence). V shed 5 bases, J shed 0 bases, and the junction held 1 base outside the gene matches. CDR3 length: 13 amino acids. The CDR3 nucleotides read TGTGCCAGTAGTTACAGGGGCTCCTACGAGCAGTACTTC. Translated, it gives CASSYRGSYEQYF.

This clonotype was seen more than once but under ten times. The V and J genes are TRBV23-1 and TRBJ2-5; D might be TRBD2 (5 bases). TRBV23-1 is assigned to the ORF class and has an uncertain function. The CDR3 runs to 13 residues. V dropped 10 bases and J dropped 0 bases, with 12 bases sitting between them. CDR3: CATRPRDQETQYF. The CDR3 DNA follows: TGCGCCACCCGACCGAGGGACCAAGAGACCCAGTACTTC.

This clonotype has more than one count but fewer than ten. The chain carries TRBV5-1 and TRBJ2-3; 11 bases fit TRBD1. The V gene's germline CDR1 is SGHRS and CDR2 YFSETQ. The CDR3 extends over 15 amino acids. Losses at the gene ends were 0 bases for V and 9 bases for J; bases not matched to a gene: 6. The CDR3 DNA is TGCGCCAGCAGCTTGGAAGGACAGGGGGCCAGAACGCAGTATTTT. Translation: CASSLEGQGARTQYF.

This clonotype was detected ten times or more. The J gene is TRBJ1-5, the V gene TRBV6-5; possibly TRBD1 for D (5 bases). Germline CDR1 is MNHEY and CDR2 is SVGAGI. This CDR3 region has 14 residues. Trimming removed 6 bases from V and 5 bases from J, with 14 bases in between. The CDR3 sequence is CASSRGTEDQPQHF. CDR3 bases: TGTGCCAGCAGCCGTGGGACCGAAGATCAGCCCCAGCATTTT.

In its sample, this clonotype was seen a few times. This chain joins TRBV19 and TRBJ2-7, with 9 nucleotides matching TRBD1. V lost 4 bases and J lost 5; bases outside the gene matches: 12. The germline gives CDR1 LNHDA, CDR2 SQIVND (reference sequence). The CDR3 has 16 residues. The DNA of the CDR3 is TGTGCCAGTAGTACCACCCTTGGGACAGGGTCGAACGAGCAGTACTTC. Translating it yields CASSTTLGTGSNEQYF.

This clonotype has ten or more counts. The chain carries TRBV20-1 and TRBJ2-7; tentative D call: TRBD1 (7 bases). CDR1 is DFQATT and CDR2 is SNEGSKA in the germline V gene (reference sequence). V was shortened by 5 bases and J by 7 bases, with 18 bases between the two germline ends. This CDR3 contains 13 residues. The CDR3 region is CSAADREAGEQYF. The CDR3 DNA follows: TGCAGTGCTGCAGACAGGGAGGCAGGGGAGCAGTACTTC.

This chain uses TRBV20-1 with TRBJ2-2; possible D gene TRBD2, 7 bases. With 5 bases removed from V and 5 bases from J, the gap between germline ends came to 15 bases. This CDR3 is built from 14 residues. Per the germline V gene, CDR1 is DFQATT and CDR2 is SNEGSKA (reference sequence). The CDR3 DNA is TGCAGTGCTCTAGAGGGGAGGGGGACCGGGGAGCTGTTTTTT. This codes for CSALEGRGTGELFF.

This clonotype has at least ten counts. The chain couples TRBV7-2 to TRBJ1-2; 9 bases match TRBD1. The CDR3 has 14 residues. Germline assignment: CDR1 SGHTA and CDR2 FQGNSA. V gave up 3 bases and J gave up 6 bases; unmatched junction bases: 5. The CDR3, as DNA: TGTGCCAGCAGCTTCGGGACAGGGCTAAATGGCTACACCTTC. This sequence encodes CASSFGTGLNGYTF.

This clonotype turned up a few times. This chain uses TRBV6-5 with TRBJ1-4; the match to TRBD1 covers 10 bases. This CDR3 region has 15 residues. Germline CDR1 and CDR2: MNHEY and SVGAGI. V lost 0 bases, J lost 6 bases, and 1 base stayed unmatched. CDR3 bases: TGTGCCAGCAGTTACTCAGGGACAGGGGATGAAAAACTGTTTTTT. Its protein product is CASSYSGTGDEKLFF.